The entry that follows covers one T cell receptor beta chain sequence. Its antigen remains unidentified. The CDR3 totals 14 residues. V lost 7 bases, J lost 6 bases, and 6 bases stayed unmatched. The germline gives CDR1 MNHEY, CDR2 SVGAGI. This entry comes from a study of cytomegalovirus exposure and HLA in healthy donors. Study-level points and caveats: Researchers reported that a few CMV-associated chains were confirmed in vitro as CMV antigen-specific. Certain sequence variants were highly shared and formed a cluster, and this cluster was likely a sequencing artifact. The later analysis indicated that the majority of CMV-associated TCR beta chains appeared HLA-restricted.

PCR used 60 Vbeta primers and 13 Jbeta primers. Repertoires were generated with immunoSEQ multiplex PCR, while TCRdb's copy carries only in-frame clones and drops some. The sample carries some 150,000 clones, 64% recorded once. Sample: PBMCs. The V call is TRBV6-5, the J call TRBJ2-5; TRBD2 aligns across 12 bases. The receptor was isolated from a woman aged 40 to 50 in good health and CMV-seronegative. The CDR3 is CASTSSGGAKTQYF. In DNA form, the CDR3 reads TGTGCCAGCACTTCTAGCGGGGGGGCAAAGACCCAGTACTTC.